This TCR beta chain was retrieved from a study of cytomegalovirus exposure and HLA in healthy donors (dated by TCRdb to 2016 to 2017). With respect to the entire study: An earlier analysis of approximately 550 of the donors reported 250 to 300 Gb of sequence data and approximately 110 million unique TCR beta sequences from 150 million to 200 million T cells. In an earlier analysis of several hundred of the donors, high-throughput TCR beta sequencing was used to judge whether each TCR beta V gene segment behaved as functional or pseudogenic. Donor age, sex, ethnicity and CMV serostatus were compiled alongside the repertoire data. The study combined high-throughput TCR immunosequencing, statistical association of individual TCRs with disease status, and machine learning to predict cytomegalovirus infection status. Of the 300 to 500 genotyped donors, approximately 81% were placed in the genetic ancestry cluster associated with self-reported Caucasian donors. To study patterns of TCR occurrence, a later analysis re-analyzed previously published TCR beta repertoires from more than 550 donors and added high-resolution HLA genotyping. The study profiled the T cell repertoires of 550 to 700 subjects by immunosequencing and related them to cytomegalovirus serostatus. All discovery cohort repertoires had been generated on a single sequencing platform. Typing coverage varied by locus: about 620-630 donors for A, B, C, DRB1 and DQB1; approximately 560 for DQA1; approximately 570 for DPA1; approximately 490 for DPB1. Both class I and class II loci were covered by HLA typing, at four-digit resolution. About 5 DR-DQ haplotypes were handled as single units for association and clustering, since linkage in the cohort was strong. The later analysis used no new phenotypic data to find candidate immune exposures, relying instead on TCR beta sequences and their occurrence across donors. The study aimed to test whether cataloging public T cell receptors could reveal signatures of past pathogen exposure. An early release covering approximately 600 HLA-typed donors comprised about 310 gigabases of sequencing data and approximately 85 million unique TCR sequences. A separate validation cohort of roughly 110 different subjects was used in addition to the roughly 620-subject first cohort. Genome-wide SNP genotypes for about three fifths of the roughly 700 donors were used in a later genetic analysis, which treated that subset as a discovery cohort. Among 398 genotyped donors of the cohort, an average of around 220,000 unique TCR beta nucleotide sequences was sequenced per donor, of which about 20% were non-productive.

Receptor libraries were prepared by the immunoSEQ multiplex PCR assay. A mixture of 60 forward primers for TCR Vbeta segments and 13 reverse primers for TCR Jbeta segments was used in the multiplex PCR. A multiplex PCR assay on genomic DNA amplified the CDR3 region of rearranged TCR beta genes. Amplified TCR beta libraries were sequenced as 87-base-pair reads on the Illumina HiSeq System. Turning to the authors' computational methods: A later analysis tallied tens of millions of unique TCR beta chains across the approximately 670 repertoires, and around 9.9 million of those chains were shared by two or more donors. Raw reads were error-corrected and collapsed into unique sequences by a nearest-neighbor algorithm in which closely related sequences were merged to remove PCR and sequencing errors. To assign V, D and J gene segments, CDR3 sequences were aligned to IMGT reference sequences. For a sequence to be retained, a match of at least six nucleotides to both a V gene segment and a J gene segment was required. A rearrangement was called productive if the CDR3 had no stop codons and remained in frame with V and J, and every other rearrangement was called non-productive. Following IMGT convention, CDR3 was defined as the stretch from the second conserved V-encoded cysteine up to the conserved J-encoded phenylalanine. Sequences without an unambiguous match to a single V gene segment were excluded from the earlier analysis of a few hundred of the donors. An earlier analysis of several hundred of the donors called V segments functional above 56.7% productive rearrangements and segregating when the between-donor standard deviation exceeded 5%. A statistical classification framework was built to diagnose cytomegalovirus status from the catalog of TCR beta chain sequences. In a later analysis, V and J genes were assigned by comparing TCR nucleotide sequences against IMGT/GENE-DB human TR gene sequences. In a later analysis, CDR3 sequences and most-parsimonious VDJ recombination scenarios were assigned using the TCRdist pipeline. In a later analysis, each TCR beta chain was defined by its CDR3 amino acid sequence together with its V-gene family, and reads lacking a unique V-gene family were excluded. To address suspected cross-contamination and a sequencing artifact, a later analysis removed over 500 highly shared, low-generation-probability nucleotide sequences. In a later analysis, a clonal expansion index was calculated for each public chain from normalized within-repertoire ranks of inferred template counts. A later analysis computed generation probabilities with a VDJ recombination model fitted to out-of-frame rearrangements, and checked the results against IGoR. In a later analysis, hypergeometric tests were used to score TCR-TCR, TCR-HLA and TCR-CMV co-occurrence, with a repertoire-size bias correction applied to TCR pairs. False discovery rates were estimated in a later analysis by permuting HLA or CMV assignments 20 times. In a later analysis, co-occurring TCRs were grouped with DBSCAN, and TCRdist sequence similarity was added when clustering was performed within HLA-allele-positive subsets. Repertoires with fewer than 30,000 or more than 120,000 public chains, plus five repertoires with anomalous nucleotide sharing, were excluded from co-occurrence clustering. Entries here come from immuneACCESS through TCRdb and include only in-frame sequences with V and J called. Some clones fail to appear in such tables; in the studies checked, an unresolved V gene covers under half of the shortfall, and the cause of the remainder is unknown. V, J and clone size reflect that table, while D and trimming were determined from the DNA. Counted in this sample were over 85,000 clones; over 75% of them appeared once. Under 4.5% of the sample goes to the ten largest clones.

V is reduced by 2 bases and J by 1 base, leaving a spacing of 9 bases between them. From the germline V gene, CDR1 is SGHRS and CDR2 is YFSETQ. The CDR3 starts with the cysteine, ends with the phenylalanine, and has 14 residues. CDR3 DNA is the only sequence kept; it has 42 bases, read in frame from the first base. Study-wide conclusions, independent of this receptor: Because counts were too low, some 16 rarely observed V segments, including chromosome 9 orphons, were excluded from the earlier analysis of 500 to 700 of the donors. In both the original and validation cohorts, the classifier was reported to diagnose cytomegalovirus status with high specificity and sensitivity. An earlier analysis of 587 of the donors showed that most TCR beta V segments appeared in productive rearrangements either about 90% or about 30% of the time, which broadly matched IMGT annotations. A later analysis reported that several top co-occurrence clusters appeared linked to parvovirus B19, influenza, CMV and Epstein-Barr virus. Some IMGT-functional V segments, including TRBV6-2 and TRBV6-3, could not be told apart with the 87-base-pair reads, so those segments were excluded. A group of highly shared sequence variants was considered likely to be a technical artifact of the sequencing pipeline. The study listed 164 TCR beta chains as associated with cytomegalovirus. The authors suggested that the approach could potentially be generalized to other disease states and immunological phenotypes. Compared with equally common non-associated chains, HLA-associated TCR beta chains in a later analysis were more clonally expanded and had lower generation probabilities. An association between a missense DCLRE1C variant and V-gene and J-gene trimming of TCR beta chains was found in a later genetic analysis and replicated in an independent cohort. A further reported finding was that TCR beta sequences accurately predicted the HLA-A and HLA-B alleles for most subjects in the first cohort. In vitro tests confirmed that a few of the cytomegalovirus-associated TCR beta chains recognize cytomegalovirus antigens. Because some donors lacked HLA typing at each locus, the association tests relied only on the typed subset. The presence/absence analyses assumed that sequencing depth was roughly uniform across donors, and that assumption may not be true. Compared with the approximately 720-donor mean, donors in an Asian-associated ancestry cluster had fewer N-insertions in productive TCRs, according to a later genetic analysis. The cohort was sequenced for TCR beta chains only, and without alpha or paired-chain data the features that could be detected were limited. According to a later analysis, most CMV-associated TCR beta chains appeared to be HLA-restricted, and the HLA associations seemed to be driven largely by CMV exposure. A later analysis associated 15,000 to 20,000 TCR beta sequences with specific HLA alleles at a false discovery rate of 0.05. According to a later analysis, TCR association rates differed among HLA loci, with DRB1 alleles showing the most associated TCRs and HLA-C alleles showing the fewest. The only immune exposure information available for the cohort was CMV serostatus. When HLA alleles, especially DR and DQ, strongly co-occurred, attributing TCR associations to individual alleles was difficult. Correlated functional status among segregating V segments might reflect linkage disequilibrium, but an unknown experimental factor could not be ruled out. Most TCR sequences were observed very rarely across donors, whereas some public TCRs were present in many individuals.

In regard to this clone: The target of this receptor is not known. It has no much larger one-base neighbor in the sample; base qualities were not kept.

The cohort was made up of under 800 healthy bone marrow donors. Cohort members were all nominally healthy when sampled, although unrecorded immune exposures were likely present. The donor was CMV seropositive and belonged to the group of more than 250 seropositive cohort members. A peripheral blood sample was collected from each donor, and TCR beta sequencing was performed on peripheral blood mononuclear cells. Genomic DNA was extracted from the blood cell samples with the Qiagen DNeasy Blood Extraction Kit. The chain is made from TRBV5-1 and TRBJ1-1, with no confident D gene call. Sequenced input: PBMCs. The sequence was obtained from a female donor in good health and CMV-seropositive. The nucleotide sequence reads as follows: TGCGCCAGCAGCTTCCCCCAATCGAACACTGAAGCTTTCTTT. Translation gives CASSFPQSNTEAFF. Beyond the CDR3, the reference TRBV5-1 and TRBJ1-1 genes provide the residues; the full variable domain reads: KAGVTQTPRYLIKTRGQQVTLSCSPISGHRSVSWYQQTPGQGLQFLFEYFSETQRNKGNFPGRFSGRQFSNSRSEMNVSTLELGDSALYLCASSFPQSNTEAFFGQGTRLTVV.